The T cell receptor beta chain described here comes from a study of cytomegalovirus exposure and HLA in healthy donors. Trimming removed 0 bases from V and 3 bases from J, with 16 bases in between. The germline gives CDR1 MGHRA, CDR2 YSYEKL. This CDR3 spans 17 amino acids. Libraries were prepared by immunoSEQ multiplex PCR; TCRdb keeps only in-frame clonotypes and omits some of them. The sample has about 130,000 clones, 85% to 90% seen once. This TCR was sampled from a man aged 30-40 years in good health and CMV-seronegative. The sequenced material came from PBMCs. The chain combines TRBV4-1 with TRBJ2-3, with D tentatively TRBD2 (5 bases). CDR3 bases: TGCGCCAGCAGCCAAGAAAACGTAGGCGGGCTAACAGATACGCAGTATTTT. Translation gives CASSQENVGGLTDTQYF.